The 23 T cell receptor beta chains below all came from one sample that was sequenced in a study of blood T cell repertoires in COVID-19. The protocol was immunoSEQ multiplex PCR, while the TCRdb copy is restricted to in-frame clones and leaves out a portion. The sample records about 73,000 clones, roughly 87% being singletons. Sequences were obtained from peripheral blood. These TCRs come from a man older than 75 with acute or convalescent COVID-19.

The rearrangement uses TRBV11-3 and TRBJ2-7, with TRBD1 as a possible D gene (5 bases). Germline V lookup: CDR1 SGHNT, CDR2 YENEEA. V lost 1 base and J 6 bases, leaving 13 bases between the germline ends. The CDR3 is 14 residues long. The CDR3 spells CASSLAAGLSEQYF. The CDR3 DNA sequence: TGTGCCAGCAGCTTAGCGGCAGGGTTGAGCGAGCAGTACTTC.

The chain carries TRBV5-5 and TRBJ2-7; TRBD2 aligns across 7 bases. V trimming: 4 bases; J trimming: 7 bases; junction bases outside the gene matches: 8. The CDR3 totals 13 residues. Germline V CDR1 and CDR2: SGHKS, YYEKEE (reference sequence). The CDR3 region has the DNA TGTGCCAGCAGCCCGGGGGTGGGGGGGGAGCAGTACTTC. Its translation is CASSPGVGGEQYF.

This clone was detected only once. This sequence joins TRBV29-1 and TRBJ1-2, with D unclear. V lost 4 bases to trimming and J lost 2 bases, with 17 bases between them. Germline V gene sequence: CDR1 SQVTM, CDR2 ANQGSEA. This CDR3 is 15 amino acids long. In nucleotides, the CDR3 is TGCAGCGTTGGGGAGGGAGGCAAGGGAAACTATGGCTACACCTTC. Translation: CSVGEGGKGNYGYTF.

The rearrangement joins TRBV2 to TRBJ1-6; maybe TRBD1 (5 bases). The germline V and J ends were trimmed by 2 bases and 16 bases, with 12 bases remaining between them. CDR3 size: 12 residues. Per the germline V gene, CDR1 is SNHLY and CDR2 is FYNNEI. CDR3 sequence reads: CASSELRQGLHF. CDR3 nucleotides: TGTGCCAGCAGTGAACTCAGGCAGGGTCTCCACTTT.

This clone appeared a single time. The V gene is TRBV19, the J gene TRBJ1-5, with TRBD1 identical over 9 bases. The CDR3 is made up of 15 amino acids. The trim removed 6 bases at V and 10 bases at J, leaving 13 bases unmatched. Germline V gene lookup returns CDR1 LNHDA and CDR2 SQIVND (reference sequence). CDR3 sequence reads: CASSSGTGTWQPQHF. The DNA of the CDR3 is TGTGCCAGTAGCTCTGGGACAGGGACATGGCAACCCCAGCATTTT.

The chain is built from TRBV20-1 and TRBJ2-7, with D perhaps matching TRBD1 (6 bases). The CDR3 is 11 amino acids. The V end was cut by 2 bases, the J end by 7 bases, with 9 bases between. Germline lookup yields CDR1 DFQATT and CDR2 SNEGSKA (reference sequence). The CDR3 protein is CSARFDREQYF. In DNA, the CDR3 is TGCAGTGCTAGATTCGACAGGGAGCAGTACTTC.

V usage is TRBV5-1 and J usage is TRBJ2-7; 7 bases line up with TRBD2. The V gene's germline CDR1 is SGHRS and CDR2 YFSETQ. This CDR3 spans 14 amino acids. The J segment lost 7 bases and the V segment lost 5 bases, leaving 12 bases of the junction unmatched. The CDR3: CASSMPERELEQYF. The CDR3 nucleotides are TGCGCCAGCAGTATGCCCGAGCGGGAACTAGAGCAGTACTTC.

This chain links TRBV6-7 with TRBJ1-1; D unresolved. TRBV6-7 carries the ORF label, with uncertain function. The CDR3 extends over 14 amino acids. The germline V and J ends were trimmed by 0 bases and 0 bases, with 5 bases remaining between them. The CDR3 DNA reads TGTGCCAGCAGTTACTCGAGTGTGAACACTGAAGCTTTCTTT. Translation gives CASSYSSVNTEAFF.

The rearrangement joins TRBV7-3 to TRBJ2-2, with TRBD1 identical over 11 bases. The CDR3 spans 16 residues. Germline lookup yields CDR1 SGHTA and CDR2 FQGTGA. The ends lost 5 bases at V and 4 bases at J; junction bases unmatched: 6. CDR3: CASSPRDRGTTGELFF. The CDR3 DNA sequence: TGTGCCAGCAGCCCACGGGACAGGGGGACCACCGGGGAGCTGTTTTTT.

J is TRBJ2-7 and V is TRBV3-1 (or the pseudogene TRBV3-2), with D tentatively TRBD2 (6 bases). Germline V gives CDR1 LGHDT, CDR2 YNNKEL (reference sequence). V was trimmed by 2 bases and J by 6 bases, leaving 14 bases between them. There are 14 residues in the CDR3. The CDR3 sequence: CASSQPGDEAEQYF. For the CDR3, the DNA is TGTGCCAGCAGCCAACCGGGAGACGAGGCCGAGCAGTACTTC.

CDR3 in amino acids: CSVTGGNEQFF. CDR3 nucleotides: TGCAGCGTTACAGGGGGGAATGAGCAGTTCTTC. J is TRBJ2-1 and V is TRBV29-1, with 8 bases lining up with TRBD1. Germline-derived CDR1 and CDR2 are SQVTM and ANQGSEA. This CDR3 is 11 amino acids long. J was trimmed by 7 bases and V by 5 bases; bases with no gene match: 1.

V and J are TRBV19 and TRBJ2-7, with 10 bases aligning to TRBD1. The germline CDR1 and CDR2 sequences are LNHDA and SQIVND (reference sequence). With V trimmed by 5 bases and J by 11 bases, 12 bases remained unmatched. This CDR3 is built from 14 residues. The CDR3 sequence is CASSPTGTGATEYF. The CDR3 nucleotides read TGTGCCAGTAGTCCTACCGGGACAGGGGCTACAGAGTACTTC.

The chain links TRBV24-1 to TRBJ1-2; D is undetermined. This CDR3 region has 13 residues. V shed 0 bases and J shed 6 bases, with 7 bases lying between them. CDR1 is KGHDR and CDR2 is SFDVKD in the germline V gene. The CDR3 region has the DNA TGTGCCACCAGTGATTTGGCAGGAAATGGCTACACCTTC. Encoded protein: CATSDLAGNGYTF.

This clone was detected once. V is TRBV21-1 and J is TRBJ2-1; TRBD1 is taken as the D call from the table, unchecked against the DNA. TRBV21-1 is designated a pseudogene. The CDR3 length is 17 residues. CDR3 amino acids: CASGVTGAPKDTDEQFF. The CDR3 DNA sequence: TGTGCCAGCGGGGTGACAGGGGCGCCCAAAGACACCGATGAGCAGTTCTTC.

The V and J genes are TRBV20-1 and TRBJ1-2, with D uncertain. V lost 4 bases and J lost 6, with 3 bases in between. The V gene's germline CDR1 is DFQATT and CDR2 SNEGSKA (reference sequence). The CDR3 contains 9 residues. CDR3 amino acids: CSATDGYTF. The CDR3 bases are TGCAGTGCTACGGATGGCTACACCTTC.

The V gene is TRBV5-4, the J gene TRBJ2-1; D is unresolved. V lost 1 base to trimming and J lost 0 bases, with 8 bases between them. CDR3 size: 15 residues. Germline values: CDR1 SGHNT, CDR2 YYREEE (reference sequence). Here the CDR3 DNA reads TGTGCCAGCAGCTTGAGATCGGGCTCCTACAATGAGCAGTTCTTC. Translation: CASSLRSGSYNEQFF.

This sequence joins TRBV11-2 and TRBJ1-2; perhaps TRBD1 as D (6 bases). V lost 1 base to trimming and J lost 4 bases, with 10 bases between them. Germline CDR1 is SGHAT and CDR2 is FQNNGV. The CDR3 length is 14 residues. CDR3: CASSLGGQIYGYTF. CDR3 bases: TGTGCCAGCAGCTTAGGTGGACAGATCTATGGCTACACCTTC.

The chain couples TRBV29-1 to TRBJ1-1, with D possibly matching TRBD1 (5 bases). The germline V and J ends were trimmed by 0 bases and 0 bases, with 5 bases remaining between them. Germline CDR1 is SQVTM and CDR2 is ANQGSEA. The CDR3 is 13 residues long. CDR3 in DNA: TGCAGCGTTGAAGAGACAGTGAACACTGAAGCTTTCTTT. Translated: CSVEETVNTEAFF.

The chain uses TRBV19 and TRBJ1-2; TRBD1 is a possible D gene (6 bases). V was pared by 9 bases and J by 8 bases, with 16 bases between. The CDR3 extends over 12 amino acids. Germline CDR1 LNHDA, CDR2 SQIVND (reference sequence). The CDR3: CASRKQGGGYTF. In DNA, the CDR3 is TGTGCCAGCCGTAAACAGGGCGGAGGCTACACCTTC.

The rearrangement links TRBV5-1 to TRBJ1-1, with a tentative D call TRBD1 (6 bases). Germline V gene data show CDR1 as SGHRS and CDR2 as YFSETQ. This CDR3 is 17 amino acids long. Trimming cost V 2 bases and J 1 base, with 18 bases left between them. In nucleotides, the CDR3 is TGCGCCAGCAGCTTACAGGGATTGGGTGTGCGGAACACTGAAGCTTTCTTT. It is translated as CASSLQGLGVRNTEAFF.

The chain combines TRBV6-2 or TRBV6-3 with TRBJ1-1, with 8 nucleotides matching TRBD1. The ends lost 4 bases at V and 5 bases at J; junction bases unmatched: 6. This CDR3 spans 14 amino acids. Germline CDR1 reads MNHEY; CDR2 reads SVGEGT. CDR3 residues: CASSFDRGGTEAFF. The CDR3 bases are TGTGCCAGCAGTTTTGACAGGGGCGGGACTGAAGCTTTCTTT.

The V and J genes are TRBV20-1 and TRBJ2-3, with D perhaps TRBD2 (5 bases). The germline V gene has CDR1 DFQATT and CDR2 SNEGSKA (reference sequence). The ends were cut back, 3 bases at V and 1 base at J, with 14 bases in the middle. This CDR3 is built from 15 residues. CDR3 sequence: CSASLPEARTDTQYF. The CDR3, as DNA: TGCAGTGCTAGTCTGCCGGAGGCCCGCACAGATACGCAGTATTTT.

This sequence joins TRBV28 and TRBJ2-1; 13 bases match TRBD2. Germline values: CDR1 MDHEN, CDR2 SYDVKM. With 9 bases clipped from V and 8 bases from J, the junction kept 7 bases outside the gene matches. The CDR3 has 14 residues. The CDR3 DNA reads as TGTGCCAGTCTTAGGACTAGCGGGAGCTATGAGCAGTTCTTC. Encoded protein: CASLRTSGSYEQFF. The whole variable domain, filled in from reference TRBV28 and TRBJ2-1, reads DVKVTQSSRYLVKRTGEKVFLECVQDMDHENMFWYRQDPGLGLRLIYFSYDVKMKEKGDIPEGYSVSREKKERFSLILESASTNQTSMYLCASLRTSGSYEQFFGPGTRLTVL.